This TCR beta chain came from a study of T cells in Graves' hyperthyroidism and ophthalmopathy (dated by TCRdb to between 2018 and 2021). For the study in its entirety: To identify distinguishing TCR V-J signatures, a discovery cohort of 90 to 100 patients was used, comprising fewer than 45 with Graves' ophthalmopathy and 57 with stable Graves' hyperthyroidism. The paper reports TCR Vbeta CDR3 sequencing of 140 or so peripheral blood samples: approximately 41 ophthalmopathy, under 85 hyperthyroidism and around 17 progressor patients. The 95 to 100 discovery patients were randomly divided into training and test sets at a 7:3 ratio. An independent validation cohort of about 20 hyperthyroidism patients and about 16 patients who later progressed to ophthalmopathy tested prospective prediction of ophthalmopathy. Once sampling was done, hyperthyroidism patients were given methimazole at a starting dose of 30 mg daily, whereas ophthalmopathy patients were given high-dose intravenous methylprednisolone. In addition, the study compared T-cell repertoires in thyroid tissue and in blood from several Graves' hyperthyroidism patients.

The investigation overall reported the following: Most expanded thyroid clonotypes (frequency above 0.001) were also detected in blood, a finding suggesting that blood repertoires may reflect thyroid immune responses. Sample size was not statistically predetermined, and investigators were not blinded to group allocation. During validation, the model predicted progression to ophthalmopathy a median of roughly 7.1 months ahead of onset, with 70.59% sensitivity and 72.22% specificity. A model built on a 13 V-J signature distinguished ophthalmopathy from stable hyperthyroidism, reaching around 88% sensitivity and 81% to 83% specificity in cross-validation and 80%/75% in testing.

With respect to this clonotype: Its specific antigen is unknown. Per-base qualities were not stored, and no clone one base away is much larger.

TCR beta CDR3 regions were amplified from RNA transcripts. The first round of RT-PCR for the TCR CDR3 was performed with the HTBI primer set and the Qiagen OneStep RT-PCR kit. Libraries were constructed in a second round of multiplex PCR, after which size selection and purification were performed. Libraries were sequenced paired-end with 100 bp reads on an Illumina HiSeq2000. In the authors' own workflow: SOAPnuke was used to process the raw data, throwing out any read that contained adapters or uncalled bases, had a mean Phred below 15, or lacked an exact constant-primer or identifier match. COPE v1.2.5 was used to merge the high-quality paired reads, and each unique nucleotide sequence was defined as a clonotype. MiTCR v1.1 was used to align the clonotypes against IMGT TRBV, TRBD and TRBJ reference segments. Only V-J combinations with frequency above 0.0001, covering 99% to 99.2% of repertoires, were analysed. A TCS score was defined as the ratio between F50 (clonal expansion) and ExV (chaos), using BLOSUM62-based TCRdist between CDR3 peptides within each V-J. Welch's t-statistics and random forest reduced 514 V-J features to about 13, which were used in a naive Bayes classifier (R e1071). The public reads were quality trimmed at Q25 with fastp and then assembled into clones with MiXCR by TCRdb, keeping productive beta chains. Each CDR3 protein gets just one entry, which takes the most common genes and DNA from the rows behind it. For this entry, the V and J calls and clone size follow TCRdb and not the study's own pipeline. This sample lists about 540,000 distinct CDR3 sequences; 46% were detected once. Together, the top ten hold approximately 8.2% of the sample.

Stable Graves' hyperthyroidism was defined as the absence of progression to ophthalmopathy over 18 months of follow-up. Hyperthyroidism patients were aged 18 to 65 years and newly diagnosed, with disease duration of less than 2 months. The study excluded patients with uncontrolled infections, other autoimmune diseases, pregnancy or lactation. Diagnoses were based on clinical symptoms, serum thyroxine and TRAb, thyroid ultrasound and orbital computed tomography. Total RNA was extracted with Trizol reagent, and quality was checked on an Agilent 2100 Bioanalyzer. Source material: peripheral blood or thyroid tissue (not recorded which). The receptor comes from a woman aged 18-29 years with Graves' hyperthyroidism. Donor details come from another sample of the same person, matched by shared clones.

The CDR3 protein is CASSSGLAGDSYEQYF. In nucleotides, the sequence is TGTGCCAGCAGCTCAGGACTAGCGGGGGACTCCTACGAGCAGTACTTC. This chain joins TRBV11-2 to TRBJ2-7; 13 bases in the junction line up with TRBD2. CDR1 and CDR2 are drawn from the germline V gene: SGHAT, FQNNGV. From the cysteine through the phenylalanine, the CDR3 covers 16 amino acids. Only the CDR3 DNA is retained, 48 bases long and in frame from the first base. Germline trimming: 4 bases from V, 0 bases from J; junction bases outside gene matches: 3.